This passage covers 32 T cell receptor beta chains from one sample sequenced in a study of blood T cell repertoires in COVID-19. TCRdb's copy holds only in-frame clones and misses some; the assay was immunoSEQ multiplex PCR. The top ten clones hold 3.5% to 5% of a sample with tens of thousands of clones, 70% to 85% of them seen once. The sample comprised peripheral blood. The receptors originated from a woman aged 55-75 years with acute or convalescent COVID-19.

The genes are TRBV6-1 and TRBJ1-4; D is undetermined. The germline V gene encodes CDR1 MNHNS and CDR2 SASEGT. Trimming removed 3 bases from V and 2 bases from J, with 7 bases in between. The CDR3 totals 14 residues. Written as DNA, the CDR3 is TGTGCCAGCAGTGACGGGAGTACTAATGAAAAACTGTTTTTT. It translates to CASSDGSTNEKLFF.

The V gene is TRBV5-3, the J gene TRBJ2-1, with D tentatively TRBD2 (6 bases). TRBV5-3 is recorded as an ORF, its role being uncertain. Trimming pared 5 bases from V and 1 base from J, leaving 25 bases between. CDR3 length: 19 residues. CDR3: CARSCPGTPKDLSYNEQFF. In nucleotides, the CDR3 is TGTGCCAGAAGTTGTCCCGGGACTCCGAAGGACTTATCCTACAATGAGCAGTTCTTC.

V usage is TRBV2 and J usage is TRBJ1-4; D is unresolved. There are 15 residues in the CDR3. V shed 3 bases and J shed 0 bases, with 8 bases lying between them. CDR1 is SNHLY and CDR2 is FYNNEI in the germline V gene. Here the CDR3 reads CASSEGSSTNEKLFF. CDR3 DNA: TGTGCCAGCAGTGAGGGGAGTTCAACTAATGAAAAACTGTTTTTT.

The chain is built from TRBV2 and TRBJ2-1; D may be TRBD1 (6 bases). This CDR3 contains 13 residues. Trimming pared 1 base from V and 7 bases from J, leaving 8 bases between. Germline values: CDR1 SNHLY, CDR2 FYNNEI. The CDR3 DNA reads as TGTGCCAGCAGTGAAGTTAGGGGGAATGAGCAGTTCTTC. It codes for CASSEVRGNEQFF.

The J gene is TRBJ1-5, the V gene TRBV7-9, with 7 bases that match TRBD1. The CDR3 is 16 amino acids. V dropped 1 base and J dropped 4; count of bases not matched to a gene: 7. Germline-derived CDR1 and CDR2 are SEHNR and FQNEAQ (reference sequence). CDR3 bases: TGTGCCAGCAGCTTAGGTTCAGGGGGACGAAATCAGCCCCAGCATTTT. Protein product: CASSLGSGGRNQPQHF.

J is TRBJ2-1 and V is TRBV30; TRBD1 aligns across 7 bases. The length of the CDR3 is 16 residues. The germline CDR1 and CDR2 sequences are GTSNPN and SVGIG (reference sequence). The trim removed 2 bases at V and 4 bases at J, leaving 11 bases unmatched. DNA of the CDR3: TGTGCCTGGAGTCTGAACCTGGGACAGCTTTACAATGAGCAGTTCTTC. It specifies CAWSLNLGQLYNEQFF.

V and J are TRBV9 and TRBJ2-2; TRBD1 matches at 8 bases. This CDR3 is 15 amino acids long. CDR1 SGDLS and CDR2 YYNGEE come from the germline V gene. V dropped 2 bases and J dropped 4; count of bases not matched to a gene: 4. The CDR3 region is CASSVQGAGTGELFF. CDR3 DNA sequence: TGTGCCAGCAGCGTGCAGGGGGCTGGCACCGGGGAGCTGTTTTTT.

V gene TRBV4-2 combines with J gene TRBJ2-5, with D unresolved. Trimming stripped 2 bases from V and 1 base from J, with 5 bases between. There are 13 residues in the CDR3. The germline V gene has CDR1 LGHNA and CDR2 YNFKEQ. The CDR3 here is CASSQSGQETQYF. The CDR3 bases are TGTGCCAGCAGCCAATCGGGCCAAGAGACCCAGTACTTC.

The chain employs TRBV7-3 and TRBJ1-1; TRBD1 agrees at 7 bases. This CDR3 is 14 amino acids long. V trimming: 0 bases; J trimming: 2 bases; junction bases outside the gene matches: 0. From germline, CDR1 is SGHTA and CDR2 FQGTGA. DNA of the CDR3: TGTGCCAGCAGCTTAACAGGGGGCAACACTGAAGCTTTCTTT. This encodes CASSLTGGNTEAFF.

The sample holds a few counts of this clone. The chain joins TRBV6-4 to TRBJ2-7; TRBD2 aligns across 9 bases. This CDR3 spans 14 amino acids. The ends lost 8 bases at V and 7 bases at J; junction bases unmatched: 12. CDR1 and CDR2 (germline): MRHNA, SNTAGT. The CDR3 region has the DNA TGTGCCAGCTGGTTGGCGGGAGGGCCGGGGGAGCAGTACTTC. Translating gives CASWLAGGPGEQYF.

The rearrangement joins TRBV9 to TRBJ1-4; D unclear. From germline, CDR1 is SGDLS and CDR2 YYNGEE. CDR3 length: 15 residues. The V and J ends lost 5 bases and 0 bases respectively, with 11 bases between them. CDR3 sequence reads: CASSPGGATNEKLFF. CDR3 nucleotide sequence: TGTGCCAGCAGTCCCGGCGGTGCAACTAATGAAAAACTGTTTTTT. The variable domain in full, completed from reference TRBV9 and TRBJ1-4, reads DSGVTQTPKHLITATGQRVTLRCSPRSGDLSVYWYQQSLDQGLQFLIQYYNGEERAKGNILERFSAQQFPDLHSELNLSSLELGDSALYFCASSPGGATNEKLFFGSGTQLSVL.

The rearrangement links TRBV6-5 to TRBJ1-5; D remains ambiguous. The CDR3 is 13 amino acids. The germline V gene has CDR1 MNHEY and CDR2 SVGAGI. Trimming took 3 bases from V and 9 from J, leaving 12 bases between them. This CDR3 reads CASSYDAVRPQHF. The CDR3 nucleotides are TGTGCCAGCAGTTATGACGCGGTCAGGCCCCAGCATTTT.

V is TRBV9 and J is TRBJ1-6, with D possibly TRBD1 on 5 matching bases. Trimming stripped 3 bases from V and 6 bases from J, with 13 bases between. Germline V gene lookup returns CDR1 SGDLS and CDR2 YYNGEE. The CDR3 totals 15 residues. The CDR3 loop is CASSEGQGSNSPLHF. The DNA of the CDR3 is TGTGCCAGCAGCGAGGGTCAGGGCTCTAATTCACCCCTCCACTTT. Full variable domain (outside the CDR3, taken from reference TRBV9 and TRBJ1-6): DSGVTQTPKHLITATGQRVTLRCSPRSGDLSVYWYQQSLDQGLQFLIQYYNGEERAKGNILERFSAQQFPDLHSELNLSSLELGDSALYFCASSEGQGSNSPLHFGNGTRLTVT.

This clone was counted once. The chain has TRBV5-1 and TRBJ2-5; the D gene is possibly TRBD2 (6 bases). CDR1 SGHRS and CDR2 YFSETQ come from the germline V gene. Trimming left V 4 bases short and J 2 bases short, with 15 bases between. This CDR3 is built from 15 residues. The CDR3 protein is CASSRNGGIQETQYF. DNA of the CDR3: TGCGCCAGCAGCCGGAACGGCGGGATTCAAGAGACCCAGTACTTC. Filled out from reference TRBV5-1 and TRBJ2-5, the complete variable domain reads KAGVTQTPRYLIKTRGQQVTLSCSPISGHRSVSWYQQTPGQGLQFLFEYFSETQRNKGNFPGRFSGRQFSNSRSEMNVSTLELGDSALYLCASSRNGGIQETQYFGPGTRLLVL.

In its sample, this clone was seen once. The rearrangement uses TRBV5-1 and TRBJ2-3; TRBD2 matches at 10 bases. Trimming removed 0 bases from V and 4 bases from J; junction bases left unmatched: 5. Germline loops: CDR1 SGHRS, CDR2 YFSETQ. CDR3 length: 16 residues. CDR3 residues: CASSLAVAGGSDTQYF. CDR3 in DNA: TGCGCCAGCAGCTTGGCGGTAGCGGGAGGTTCAGATACGCAGTATTTT.

The genes are TRBV3-1 (or the pseudogene TRBV3-2) and TRBJ1-1, with no clear D. Trimming took 1 base from V and 4 from J, leaving 10 bases between them. The CDR3 is 14 residues long. Germline CDR1 reads LGHDT; CDR2 reads YNNKEL (reference sequence). CDR3 residues: CASSQGAASTEAFF. CDR3 coding DNA: TGTGCCAGCAGCCAAGGAGCGGCCAGCACTGAAGCTTTCTTT.

The sample holds a few counts of this clone. J is TRBJ1-1 and V is TRBV30, with D tentatively TRBD1 (6 bases). V shed 3 bases and J shed 1 base, with 12 bases lying between them. Germline-derived CDR1 and CDR2 are GTSNPN and SVGIG (reference sequence). The CDR3 sequence is 14 residues long. Here the CDR3 DNA reads TGTGCCTGGAGGGTACAGGGAGCGAACACTGAAGCTTTCTTT. It codes for CAWRVQGANTEAFF.

This chain links TRBV18 with TRBJ1-1, with D unresolved. CDR1 KGHSH and CDR2 LQKENI come from the germline V gene. The CDR3 spans 14 residues. The germline V and J ends were trimmed by 2 bases and 1 base, with 8 bases remaining between them. The CDR3 nucleotides are TGTGCCAGCTCACCATCAGCGAAGAACACTGAAGCTTTCTTT. It is translated as CASSPSAKNTEAFF.

This chain's CDR3 is CASSQEGGGNQPQHF. For the CDR3, the DNA is TGCGCCAGCAGCCAAGAGGGTGGAGGCAATCAGCCCCAGCATTTT. The chain links TRBV4-1 to TRBJ1-5; unclear D gene. Trimming pared 0 bases from V and 2 bases from J, leaving 8 bases between. The CDR3 loop spans 15 amino acids. Germline V gene lookup returns CDR1 MGHRA and CDR2 YSYEKL.

Here the CDR3 reads CASSPQLAGEGEQYF. Written as DNA, the CDR3 is TGTGCCAGCAGCCCGCAACTAGCGGGGGAGGGCGAGCAGTACTTC. V gene TRBV7-2 combines with J gene TRBJ2-7; the match to TRBD2 covers 11 bases. Trimming took 5 bases from V and 6 from J; bases not matched to a gene: 9. The CDR3 runs 15 residues. Germline V gene data show CDR1 as SGHTA and CDR2 as FQGNSA. Using reference TRBV7-2 and TRBJ2-7 for the parts outside the CDR3, the full variable domain is GAGVSQSPSNKVTEKGKDVELRCDPISGHTALYWYRQSLGQGLEFLIYFQGNSAPDKSGLPSDRFSAERTGGSVSTLTIQRTQQEDSAVYLCASSPQLAGEGEQYFGPGTRLTVT.

This chain joins TRBV27 and TRBJ1-1; tentatively, D is TRBD1 (5 bases). The CDR3 runs to 18 residues. Trimming pared 1 base from V and 1 base from J, leaving 19 bases between. Per the germline V gene, CDR1 is MNHEY and CDR2 is SMNVEV (reference sequence). CDR3 nucleotides: TGTGCCAGCAGTTTATTGTACGGGCAGGGAAGGGCGAACACTGAAGCTTTCTTT. Its protein product is CASSLLYGQGRANTEAFF.

V is TRBV21-1 and J is TRBJ1-2; the table assigns TRBD1, which was not confirmed against the DNA. TRBV21-1 is recorded as a pseudogene. The CDR3 runs to 16 residues. This CDR3 is CASSKVARPTVVGYTF. As DNA, the CDR3 is TGTGCCAGCAGCAAAGTCGCCAGGCCAACGGTGGTGGGCTACACCTTC.

The chain couples TRBV29-1 to TRBJ2-1, with 7 bases identical to TRBD1. Trimming took 4 bases from V and 8 from J; bases not matched to a gene: 11. The CDR3 loop spans 14 amino acids. Germline V gene lookup returns CDR1 SQVTM and CDR2 ANQGSEA. The CDR3 region has the DNA TGCAGCGTTGGCAGGGGGACAACTAGGGATGAGCAGTTCTTC. It translates to CSVGRGTTRDEQFF.

The chain uses TRBV6-5 and TRBJ1-1; no firm D call. CDR1 and CDR2 (germline): MNHEY, SVGAGI. Trimming shortened V by 6 bases and J by 0 bases, and 8 bases separated the two germline ends. The CDR3 sequence is 13 residues long. DNA of the CDR3: TGTGCCAGCAGCCAACAGTTGAACACTGAAGCTTTCTTT. It is translated as CASSQQLNTEAFF.

The chain recombines TRBV5-1 with TRBJ2-1; 13 bases are a match to TRBD2. Trimming took 0 bases from V and 2 from J; bases not matched to a gene: 5. The germline V gene encodes CDR1 SGHRS and CDR2 YFSETQ. There are 18 residues in the CDR3. The CDR3 sequence is CASSLGGTSGATYNEQFF. The CDR3 nucleotides read TGCGCCAGCAGCTTGGGAGGGACTAGCGGGGCCACCTACAATGAGCAGTTCTTC.

The chain employs TRBV5-4 and TRBJ2-3; 10 nucleotides align to TRBD2. This CDR3 is 17 amino acids long. V trimming: 0 bases; J trimming: 1 base; junction bases outside the gene matches: 5. Germline V gives CDR1 SGHNT, CDR2 YYREEE (reference sequence). The chain's CDR3 is CASSLAAGGIGTDTQYF. DNA for the CDR3: TGTGCCAGCAGCTTGGCAGCGGGGGGGATCGGCACAGATACGCAGTATTTT.

This clone was observed once. The V gene is TRBV5-8, the J gene TRBJ1-2, with TRBD1 matching 7 bases. Germline trimming cut 2 bases from V and 5 bases from J; bases unmatched to any gene: 6. This CDR3 contains 14 residues. Germline V lookup: CDR1 SGHTS, CDR2 YDEGEE. For the CDR3, the DNA is TGTGCCAGCAGCTTCCGGGACAGCCGTTATGGCTACACCTTC. Its translation is CASSFRDSRYGYTF.

This clone was picked up one time. This chain connects TRBV19 to TRBJ1-1; 7 bases are shared with TRBD1. With 4 bases clipped from V and 5 bases from J, the junction kept 7 bases outside the gene matches. Germline values: CDR1 LNHDA, CDR2 SQIVND (reference sequence). This CDR3 has 14 amino acids. DNA for the CDR3: TGTGCCAGTAGTAAAGACAGGGCGAAGACTGAAGCTTTCTTT. Translating gives CASSKDRAKTEAFF.

The chain carries TRBV10-1 and TRBJ1-3; weak D call: TRBD1 (5 bases). The CDR3 is 18 residues long. With 1 base removed from V and 0 bases from J, the gap between germline ends came to 16 bases. CDR1 WNHNN and CDR2 SYGVQD come from the germline V gene (reference sequence). This CDR3 is CASSEFVGGPTSGNTIYF. Written as DNA, the CDR3 is TGCGCCAGCAGTGAGTTTGTCGGGGGTCCTACCTCTGGAAACACCATATATTTT.

This clone was recorded a few times. CDR3 coding DNA: TGTGCCAGCTCAGGGAACTCACCCCTCCACTTT. Its translation is CASSGNSPLHF. The rearrangement uses TRBV2 and TRBJ1-6; possibly TRBD1 for D (5 bases). Germline values: CDR1 SNHLY, CDR2 FYNNEI. V gave up 8 bases and J gave up 10 bases, with 9 bases separating them. CDR3 length: 11 residues.

J is TRBJ2-5 and V is TRBV7-2; tentative D call: TRBD2 (6 bases). The CDR3 runs 14 residues. Trimming took off 9 bases at V and 4 bases at J, with 18 bases between the two ends. CDR1 and CDR2 (germline): SGHTA, FQGNSA. The CDR3 spells CASSRRAGIETQYF. In nucleotides, the CDR3 is TGTGCCAGTAGCCGGAGGGCCGGGATAGAGACCCAGTACTTC.

A few counts support this clone. This rearrangement joins TRBV4-2 to TRBJ2-2; 7 positions match TRBD1. J gave up 4 bases and V 0 bases, and 8 bases lay outside the gene matches. The CDR3 is 17 amino acids. CDR1 and CDR2 (germline): LGHNA, YNFKEQ. The CDR3 protein is CASSQDRGQEATGELFF. CDR3 coding DNA: TGTGCCAGCAGCCAAGATAGGGGGCAGGAAGCCACCGGGGAGCTGTTTTTT.